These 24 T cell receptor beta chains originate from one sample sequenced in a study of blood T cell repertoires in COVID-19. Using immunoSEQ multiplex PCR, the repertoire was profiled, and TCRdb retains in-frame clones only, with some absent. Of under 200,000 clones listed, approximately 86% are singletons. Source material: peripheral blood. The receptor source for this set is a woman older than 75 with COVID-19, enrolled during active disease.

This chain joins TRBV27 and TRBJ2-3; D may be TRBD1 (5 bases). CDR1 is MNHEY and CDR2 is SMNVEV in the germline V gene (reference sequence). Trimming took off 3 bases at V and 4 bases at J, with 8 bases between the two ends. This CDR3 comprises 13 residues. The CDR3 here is CASSFDSSDTQYF. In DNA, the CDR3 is TGTGCCAGCAGTTTCGACAGCTCAGATACGCAGTATTTT.

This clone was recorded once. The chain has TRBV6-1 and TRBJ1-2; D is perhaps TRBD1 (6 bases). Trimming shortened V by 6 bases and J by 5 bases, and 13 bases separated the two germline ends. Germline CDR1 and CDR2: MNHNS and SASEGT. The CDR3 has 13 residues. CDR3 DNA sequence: TGTGCCAGCAGCCCGGACAGAAGTTATGGCTACACCTTC. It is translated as CASSPDRSYGYTF.

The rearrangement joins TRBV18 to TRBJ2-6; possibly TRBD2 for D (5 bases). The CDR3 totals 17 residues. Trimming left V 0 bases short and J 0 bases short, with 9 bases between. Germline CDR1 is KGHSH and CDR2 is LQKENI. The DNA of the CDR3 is TGTGCCAGCTCACCACCAGGGAGCGACTCTGGGGCCAACGTCCTGACTTTC. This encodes CASSPPGSDSGANVLTF.

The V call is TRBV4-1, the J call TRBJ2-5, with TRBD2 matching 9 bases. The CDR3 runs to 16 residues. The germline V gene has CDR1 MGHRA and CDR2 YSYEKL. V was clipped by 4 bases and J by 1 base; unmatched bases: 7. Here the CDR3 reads CASSRAGGRAQETQYF. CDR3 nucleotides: TGCGCCAGCAGCCGGGCCGGCGGGAGGGCCCAAGAGACCCAGTACTTC.

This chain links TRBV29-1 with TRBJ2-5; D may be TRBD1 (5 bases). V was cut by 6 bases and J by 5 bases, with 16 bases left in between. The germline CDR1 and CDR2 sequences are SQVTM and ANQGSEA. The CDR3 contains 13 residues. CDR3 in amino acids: CSVVIQGVETQYF. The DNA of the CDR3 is TGCAGCGTCGTGATTCAGGGCGTGGAGACCCAGTACTTC. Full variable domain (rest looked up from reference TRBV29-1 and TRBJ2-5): SAVISQKPSRDICQRGTSLTIQCQVDSQVTMMFWYRQQPGQSLTLIATANQGSEATYESGFVIDKFPISRPNLTFSTLTVSNMSPEDSSIYLCSVVIQGVETQYFGPGTRLLVL.

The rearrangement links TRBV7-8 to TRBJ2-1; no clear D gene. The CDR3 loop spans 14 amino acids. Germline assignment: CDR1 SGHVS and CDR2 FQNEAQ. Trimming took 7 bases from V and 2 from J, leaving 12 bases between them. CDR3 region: CASTPGVAYNEQFF. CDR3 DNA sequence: TGTGCCAGCACCCCAGGTGTGGCCTACAATGAGCAGTTCTTC.

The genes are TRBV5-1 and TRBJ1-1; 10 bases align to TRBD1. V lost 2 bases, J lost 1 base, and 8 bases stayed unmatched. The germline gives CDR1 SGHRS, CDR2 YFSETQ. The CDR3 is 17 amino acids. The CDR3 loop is CASSFAGTGASNTEAFF. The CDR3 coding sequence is TGCGCCAGCAGCTTTGCCGGGACAGGGGCCTCGAACACTGAAGCTTTCTTT.

In nucleotides, the CDR3 is TGTGCTAGTGGTTCGGACAGGGGGGGCACCGGGGAGCTGTTTTTT. Translation gives CASGSDRGGTGELFF. This rearrangement joins TRBV12-5 to TRBJ2-2; 10 positions match TRBD1. Germline CDR1 LGHNT, CDR2 FRNRAP. V gave up 4 bases and J gave up 4 bases; unmatched junction bases: 3. This CDR3 has 15 residues.

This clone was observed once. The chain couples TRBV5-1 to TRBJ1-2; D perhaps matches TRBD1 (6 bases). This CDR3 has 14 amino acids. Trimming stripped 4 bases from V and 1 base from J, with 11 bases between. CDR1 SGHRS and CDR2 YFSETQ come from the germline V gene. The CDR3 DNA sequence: TGCGCCAGCAGCCCAGGGGACGGTAACTATGGCTACACCTTC. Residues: CASSPGDGNYGYTF.

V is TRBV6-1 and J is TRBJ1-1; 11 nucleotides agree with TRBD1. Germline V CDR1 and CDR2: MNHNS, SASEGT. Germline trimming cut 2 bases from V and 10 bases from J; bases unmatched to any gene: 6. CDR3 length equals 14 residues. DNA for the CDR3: TGTGCCAGCAGTGAATGGGACAGGGGGGTTTCAGCTTTCTTT. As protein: CASSEWDRGVSAFF.

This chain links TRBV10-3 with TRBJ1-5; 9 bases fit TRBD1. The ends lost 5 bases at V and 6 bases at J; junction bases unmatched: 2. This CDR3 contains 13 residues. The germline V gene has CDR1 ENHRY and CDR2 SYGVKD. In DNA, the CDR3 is TGTGCCATCAGTACAGGGGGCGTTCAGCCCCAGCATTTT. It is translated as CAISTGGVQPQHF.

The CDR3 DNA follows: TGTGCCAGCAGTCGGACTAGCGGGAGTTTCGATACGCAGTATTTT. Amino acid sequence: CASSRTSGSFDTQYF. This chain uses TRBV27 with TRBJ2-3; the match to TRBD2 covers 13 bases. V lost 5 bases and J lost 6; bases outside the gene matches: 5. The germline V gene encodes CDR1 MNHEY and CDR2 SMNVEV (reference sequence). This CDR3 has 15 amino acids.

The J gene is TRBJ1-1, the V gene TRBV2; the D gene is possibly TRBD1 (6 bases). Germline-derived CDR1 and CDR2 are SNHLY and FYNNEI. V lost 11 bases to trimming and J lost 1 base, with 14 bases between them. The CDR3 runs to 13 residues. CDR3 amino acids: CASSRGGNTEAFF. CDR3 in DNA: TGTGCCTCCTCTAGAGGGGGGAACACTGAAGCTTTCTTT.

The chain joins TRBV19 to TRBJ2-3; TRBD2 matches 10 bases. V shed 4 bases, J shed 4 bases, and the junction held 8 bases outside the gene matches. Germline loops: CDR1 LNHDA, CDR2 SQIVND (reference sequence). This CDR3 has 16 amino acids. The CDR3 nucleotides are TGTGCCAGTAGTAGAGCCCAGCGGGGGGGCCCAGATACGCAGTATTTT. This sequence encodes CASSRAQRGGPDTQYF. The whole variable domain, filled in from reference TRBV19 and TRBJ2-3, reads DGGITQSPKYLFRKEGQNVTLSCEQNLNHDAMYWYRQDPGQGLRLIYYSQIVNDFQKGDIAEGYSVSREKKESFPLTVTSAQKNPTAFYLCASSRAQRGGPDTQYFGPGTRLTVL.

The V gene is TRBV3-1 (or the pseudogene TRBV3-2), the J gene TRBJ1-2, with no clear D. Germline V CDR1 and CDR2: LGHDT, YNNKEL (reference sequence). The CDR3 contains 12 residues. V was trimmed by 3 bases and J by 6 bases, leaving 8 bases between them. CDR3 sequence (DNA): TGTGCCAGCAGCCAGCGGTCGGATGGCTACACCTTC. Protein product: CASSQRSDGYTF.

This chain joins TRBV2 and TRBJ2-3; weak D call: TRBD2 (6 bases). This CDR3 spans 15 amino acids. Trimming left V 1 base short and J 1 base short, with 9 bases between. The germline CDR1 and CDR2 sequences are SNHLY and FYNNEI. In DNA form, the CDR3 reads TGTGCCAGCAGTGAAGGGAGGGCGGGCACAGATACGCAGTATTTT. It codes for CASSEGRAGTDTQYF.

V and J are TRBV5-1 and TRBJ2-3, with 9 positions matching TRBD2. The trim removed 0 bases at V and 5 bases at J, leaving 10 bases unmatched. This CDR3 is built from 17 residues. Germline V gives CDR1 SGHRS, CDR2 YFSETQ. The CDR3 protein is CASSLAGRGGGGDTQYF. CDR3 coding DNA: TGCGCCAGCAGCTTGGCCGGGCGCGGGGGGGGCGGAGATACGCAGTATTTT.

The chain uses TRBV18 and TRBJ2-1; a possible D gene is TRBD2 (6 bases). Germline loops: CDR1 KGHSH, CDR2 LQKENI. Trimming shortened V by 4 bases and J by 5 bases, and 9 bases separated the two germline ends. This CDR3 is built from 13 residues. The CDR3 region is CASSQAGNNEQFF. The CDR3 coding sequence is TGTGCCAGCTCACAGGCGGGGAACAATGAGCAGTTCTTC.

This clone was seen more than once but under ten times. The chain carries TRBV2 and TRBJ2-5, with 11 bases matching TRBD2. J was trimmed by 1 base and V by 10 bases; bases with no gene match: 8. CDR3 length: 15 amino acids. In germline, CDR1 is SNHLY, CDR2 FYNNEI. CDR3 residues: CAIRGTSGGQETQYF. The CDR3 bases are TGTGCCATCCGTGGTACTAGCGGGGGCCAAGAGACCCAGTACTTC.

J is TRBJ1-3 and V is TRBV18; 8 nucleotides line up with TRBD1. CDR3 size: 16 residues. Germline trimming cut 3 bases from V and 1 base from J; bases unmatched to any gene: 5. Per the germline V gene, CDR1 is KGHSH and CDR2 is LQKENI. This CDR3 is CASSPGQGLSGNTIYF. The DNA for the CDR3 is TGTGCCAGCTCACCCGGACAGGGATTATCTGGAAACACCATATATTTT.

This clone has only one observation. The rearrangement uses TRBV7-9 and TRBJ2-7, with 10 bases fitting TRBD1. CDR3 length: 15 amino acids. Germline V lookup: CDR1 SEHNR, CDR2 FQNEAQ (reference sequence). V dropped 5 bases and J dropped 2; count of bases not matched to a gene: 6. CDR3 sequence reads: CASSPDRGSPYEQYF. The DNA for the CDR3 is TGTGCCAGCAGCCCGGACAGGGGGTCCCCCTACGAGCAGTACTTC.

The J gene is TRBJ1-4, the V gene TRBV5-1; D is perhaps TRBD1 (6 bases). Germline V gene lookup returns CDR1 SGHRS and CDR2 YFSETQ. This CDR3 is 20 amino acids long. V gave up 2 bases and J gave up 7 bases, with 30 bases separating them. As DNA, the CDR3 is TGCGCCAGCAGCTTTGGGCTAAGTGCAGGTATACAGGGACGGAGTGAAAAACTGTTTTTT. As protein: CASSFGLSAGIQGRSEKLFF.

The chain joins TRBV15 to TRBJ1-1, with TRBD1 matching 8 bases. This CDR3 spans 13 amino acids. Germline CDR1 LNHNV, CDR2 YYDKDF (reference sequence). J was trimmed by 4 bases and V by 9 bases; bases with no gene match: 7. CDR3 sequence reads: CATEYTGGTEAFF. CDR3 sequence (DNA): TGTGCCACAGAATATACAGGGGGCACTGAAGCTTTCTTT.

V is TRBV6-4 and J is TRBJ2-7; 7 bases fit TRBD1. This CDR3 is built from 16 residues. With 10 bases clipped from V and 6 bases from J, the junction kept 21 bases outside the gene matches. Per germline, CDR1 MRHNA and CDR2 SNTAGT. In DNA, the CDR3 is TGTGCCACCGGGCAGGACAGGCAAAAGGAGACTTGCGAGCAGTACTTC. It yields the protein CATGQDRQKETCEQYF.